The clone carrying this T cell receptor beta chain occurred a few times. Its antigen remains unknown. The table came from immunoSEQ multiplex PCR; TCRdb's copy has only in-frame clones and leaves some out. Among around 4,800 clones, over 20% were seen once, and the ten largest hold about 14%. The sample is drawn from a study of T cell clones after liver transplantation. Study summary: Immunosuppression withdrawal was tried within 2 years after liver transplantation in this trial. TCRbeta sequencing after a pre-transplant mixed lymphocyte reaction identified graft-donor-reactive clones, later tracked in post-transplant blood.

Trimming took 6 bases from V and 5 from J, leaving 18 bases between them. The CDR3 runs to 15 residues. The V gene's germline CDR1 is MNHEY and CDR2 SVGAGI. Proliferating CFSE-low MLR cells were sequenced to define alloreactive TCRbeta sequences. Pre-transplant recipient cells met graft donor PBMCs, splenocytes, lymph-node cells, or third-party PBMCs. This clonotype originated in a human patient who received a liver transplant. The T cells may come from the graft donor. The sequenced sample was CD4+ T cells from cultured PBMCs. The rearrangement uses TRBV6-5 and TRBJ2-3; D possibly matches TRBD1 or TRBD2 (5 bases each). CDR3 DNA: TGTGCCAGCAGCCCGCCGGGACCATTGCAAGATACGCAGTATTTT. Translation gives CASSPPGPLQDTQYF.